Each of the 15 T cell receptor beta chains below was sequenced from the same sample in a study of human T cells and chemical hapten exposure. TCRdb re-analysed the RACE reads in MiXCR, keeping a single row per CDR3 protein. The sample records about 360,000 distinct CDR3 sequences, about 7% being singletons. Noted time point: patch test 1, 2 weeks after DPC sensitization. Treatment reported: therapeutic diphenylcyclopropenone sensitization with weekly scalp DPC. This specimen was whole blood, taken in connection with sensitization to the hapten diphenylcyclopropenone (DPC). The receptors shown here come from a young woman with alopecia areata. Some clones in this sample may be carry-over from other donors' samples.

This clonotype has ten or more counts. This sequence joins TRBV29-1 and TRBJ2-1; TRBD2 matches at 10 bases. This CDR3 region has 13 residues. The germline V gene encodes CDR1 SQVTM and CDR2 ANQGSEA. Trimming removed 6 bases from V and 5 bases from J; junction bases left unmatched: 4. The CDR3 spells CSVTGTSDNEQFF. In DNA form, the CDR3 reads TGCAGCGTAACCGGGACTAGCGACAATGAGCAGTTCTTC.

This clonotype was counted only a few times. The chain couples TRBV19 to TRBJ1-5; D not certain. V shed 3 bases and J shed 0 bases, with 9 bases lying between them. CDR1 is LNHDA and CDR2 is SQIVND in the germline V gene (reference sequence). This CDR3 spans 15 amino acids. The CDR3 nucleotides read TGTGCCAGTAGTATGGAACAGCTTAGCAATCAGCCCCAGCATTTT. The encoded protein is CASSMEQLSNQPQHF.

The chain links TRBV13 to TRBJ2-2, with unresolved D. The length of the CDR3 is 14 residues. Germline V gene data show CDR1 as PRHDT and CDR2 as FYEKMQ (reference sequence). V lost 3 bases, J lost 2 bases, and 7 bases lay in between. DNA of the CDR3: TGTGCCAGCAGCTTTAGCAGTAACACCGGGGAGCTGTTTTTT. This codes for CASSFSSNTGELFF.

The sample holds many counts of this clonotype. V and J are TRBV5-1 and TRBJ2-3; D might be TRBD2 (5 bases). The CDR3 spans 15 residues. V dropped 1 base and J dropped 5 bases, with 14 bases sitting between them. The germline V gene has CDR1 SGHRS and CDR2 YFSETQ. CDR3 in amino acids: CASSLQSGVGDTQYF. The DNA of the CDR3 is TGCGCCAGCAGCTTGCAGTCCGGGGTTGGAGATACGCAGTATTTT.

In this sample, this clonotype turned up many times. The V and J genes are TRBV29-1 and TRBJ2-7, with TRBD1 matching over 7 bases. Losses at the gene ends were 3 bases for V and 5 bases for J; bases not matched to a gene: 10. The CDR3 sequence is 14 residues long. CDR1 is SQVTM and CDR2 is ANQGSEA in the germline V gene. The CDR3 loop reads CSVDSAGGIHEQYF. CDR3 nucleotides: TGCAGCGTTGATTCGGCAGGGGGAATCCACGAGCAGTACTTC.

V is TRBV5-1 and J is TRBJ1-4; unclear D gene. CDR1 and CDR2 from the germline V gene are SGHRS and YFSETQ. The CDR3 spans 14 residues. The V and J ends lost 4 bases and 5 bases respectively, with 12 bases between them. The CDR3 loop reads CASSPSSVNEKLFF. DNA of the CDR3: TGCGCCAGCAGCCCCAGTTCAGTGAATGAAAAACTGTTTTTT.

This clonotype was found a few times. The chain combines TRBV7-6 with TRBJ2-6, with TRBD2 as a possible D gene (6 bases). The CDR3 has 17 amino acids. Germline V gene data show CDR1 as SGHVS and CDR2 as FNYEAQ. V gave up 2 bases and J gave up 0 bases, with 11 bases separating them. In DNA form, the CDR3 reads TGTGCCAGCAGCTTAAGGACGGGAGACTCTGGGGCCAACGTCCTGACTTTC. Translation: CASSLRTGDSGANVLTF.

In its sample, this clonotype was seen a few times. The CDR3 protein is CSATPTGGRTDTQYF. CDR3 coding DNA: TGCAGTGCTACCCCGACAGGGGGACGCACAGATACGCAGTATTTT. This rearrangement joins TRBV20-1 to TRBJ2-3; TRBD1 matches at 9 bases. The CDR3 runs 15 residues. Unmatched junction bases numbered 6, after V lost 4 bases and J lost 1 base. The germline V gene encodes CDR1 DFQATT and CDR2 SNEGSKA (reference sequence).

This clonotype was recorded many times. The chain joins TRBV5-1 to TRBJ2-4; TRBD1 agrees at 8 bases. J was trimmed by 1 base and V by 3 bases; bases with no gene match: 9. Germline-derived CDR1 and CDR2 are SGHRS and YFSETQ. The CDR3 spans 17 residues. Here the CDR3 reads CASSSANRGEAKNIQYF. CDR3 bases: TGCGCCAGCAGCTCCGCCAACAGGGGGGAGGCCAAAAACATTCAGTACTTC.

This chain links TRBV15 with TRBJ2-1; 7 bases are a match to TRBD1. The CDR3 is made up of 14 amino acids. V dropped 5 bases and J dropped 9; count of bases not matched to a gene: 10. Per germline, CDR1 LNHNV and CDR2 YYDKDF (reference sequence). CDR3 nucleotides: TGTGCCACCAGCGGTTCCGGGACAGTGGTTGAGCAGTTCTTC. It encodes CATSGSGTVVEQFF. Supplemented by reference TRBV15 and TRBJ2-1, the full variable domain reads DAMVIQNPRYQVTQFGKPVTLSCSQTLNHNVMYWYQQKSSQAPKLLFHYYDKDFNNEADTPDNFQSRRPNTSFCFLDIRSPGLGDTAMYLCATSGSGTVVEQFFGPGTRLTVL.

J is TRBJ2-3 and V is TRBV12-3 or TRBV12-4, with 7 positions matching TRBD1. Trimming cost V 5 bases and J 0 bases; bases outside gene matches: 8. The CDR3 is 16 amino acids. The CDR3 loop reads CASSTKTGSSTDTQYF. CDR3 DNA: TGTGCCAGCAGTACAAAGACAGGGAGTAGCACAGATACGCAGTATTTT.

As DNA, the CDR3 is TGTGCCAGCAGGGACATCGACCGGCAGTTCTTC. Translation: CASRDIDRQFF. V and J are TRBV6-1 and TRBJ2-1, with D tentatively TRBD1 (5 bases). Trimming took off 6 bases at V and 12 bases at J, with 12 bases between the two ends. CDR1 is MNHNS, CDR2 SASEGT, per germline. The CDR3 length is 11 residues.

This sequence joins TRBV25-1 and TRBJ2-3; D possibly corresponds to TRBD1 (5 bases). The CDR3 is 13 residues long. Trimming removed 3 bases at V and 5 bases at J, with 9 bases between. Germline V gene lookup returns CDR1 MGHDK and CDR2 SYGVNS. CDR3 DNA sequence: TGTGCCAGCAGTGACGAAGGGGAAGATACGCAGTATTTT. Protein product: CASSDEGEDTQYF.

The chain joins TRBV21-1 to TRBJ2-1; no DNA check was done on the table's D call, TRBD2. TRBV21-1 is a pseudogene segment. The CDR3 has 14 amino acids. The CDR3 is CAWERGRSYNEQFF. Written as DNA, the CDR3 is TGTGCCTGGGAGCGGGGTCGCTCCTACAATGAGCAGTTCTTC.

This clonotype was observed a few times. The chain carries TRBV12-3 or TRBV12-4 and TRBJ2-1; 8 bases map to TRBD2. The J segment lost 0 bases and the V segment lost 4 bases, leaving 17 bases of the junction unmatched. CDR3 size: 20 residues. CDR3 sequence: CASSSTRRGVSNSSYNEQFF. The CDR3 DNA reads as TGTGCCAGCAGTTCGACTAGGCGGGGGGTATCAAATAGCTCCTACAATGAGCAGTTCTTC.